These T cell receptor beta chains were read from a single sample in a study of Graves' ophthalmopathy and Graves' hyperthyroidism. In TCRdb, the multiplex PCR reads were re-called with MiXCR into one record per CDR3 protein. This sample yields 1 million to 1.3 million distinct CDR3 sequences, of which about 35% are seen a single time; around 10% belongs to the top ten. Sample: peripheral blood or thyroid tissue (not recorded which). These receptors were taken from an adult man with Graves' hyperthyroidism. Each CDR3 is given with its conserved first and last residue. The D gene is left open where the match is weak. Only some rows state a clone size, as once, few, many or a class for expanded clones.

TRBV20-1,TRBD1,TRBJ2-7,-,CSLTRTGGFEQYF,TGCAGTTTAACGCGGACAGGGGGCTTCGAGCAGTACTTC
TRBV29-1,-,TRBJ1-2,-,CSVGLGGGYTF,TGCAGCGTCGGACTGGGGGGTGGCTACACCTTC
TRBV10-3,TRBD1,TRBJ1-4,many,CANHPTGSGPRRGEKLFF,TGTGCCAACCACCCGACAGGGAGTGGCCCTAGGCGTGGTGAAAAACTGTTTTTT
TRBV5-1,TRBD2,TRBJ2-5,few,CASSIGGEETQYF,TGCGCCAGCAGCATCGGGGGGGAGGAGACCCAGTACTTC
TRBV29-1,TRBD2,TRBJ2-7,few,CSVDAGGASSYEQYF,TGCAGCGTTGACGCGGGGGGGGCAAGCTCCTACGAGCAGTACTTC
TRBV12-3/TRBV12-4,-,TRBJ1-2,many,CASSPRTDGYTF,TGTGCCAGCAGTCCCCGGACGGATGGCTACACCTTC
TRBV6-1,TRBD1,TRBJ2-7,few,CASKVGTGTAYEQYF,TGTGCCAGCAAAGTAGGGACAGGGACAGCCTACGAGCAGTACTTC
TRBV7-9,-,TRBJ1-1,many,CASSEQGTNTEAFF,TGTGCCAGCAGCGAGCAGGGGACGAACACTGAAGCTTTCTTT
TRBV11-2,-,TRBJ2-6,once,CASSLLHRDTLTF,TGTGCCAGCAGCTTATTGCATAGGGACACACTGACTTTC
TRBV6-6,-,TRBJ1-2,-,CASSYVAGYTF,TGTGCCAGCAGTTACGTGGCTGGCTACACCTTC
TRBV7-2,TRBD1,TRBJ1-1,many,CASSSLTGFRTEAFF,TGTGCCAGCAGCTCCCTGACAGGGTTCCGCACTGAAGCTTTCTTT
TRBV6-6,TRBD2,TRBJ2-7,-,CASSSSGFYYEQYF,TGTGCCAGCAGTTCTAGCGGGTTTTACTACGAGCAGTACTTC
TRBV24-1,-,TRBJ2-2,-,CATSDIDRTNTGELFF,TGTGCCACCAGTGACATAGACAGGACGAACACCGGGGAGCTGTTTTTT
TRBV7-2,TRBD1,TRBJ2-7,-,CASSFTGAEQYF,TGTGCTAGCAGCTTTACAGGGGCCGAGCAGTACTTC
TRBV20-1,TRBD2,TRBJ2-5,-,CSAKDGRGGLSQYF,TGCAGTGCCAAAGATGGGCGGGGGGGCCTGAGCCAGTACTTC
TRBV2,-,TRBJ1-4,many,CASRANEKLFF,TGTGCCAGCAGGGCCAATGAAAAACTGTTTTTT
TRBV25-1,TRBD2,TRBJ2-5,-,CASSAPEGSGKPPGTQYF,TGTGCCAGCAGTGCCCCCGAGGGTAGCGGGAAACCGCCGGGGACCCAGTACTTC
TRBV19,-,TRBJ2-3,few,CASRLSGDTQYF,TGTGCCAGTAGGTTAAGCGGGGATACGCAGTATTTT
TRBV12-3/TRBV12-4,-,TRBJ1-2,few,CASAQRRGSSGYTF,TGTGCCAGCGCCCAACGTAGGGGCAGCTCCGGCTACACCTTC
TRBV29-1,-,TRBJ2-5,-,CSVGGARLRETQYF,TGCAGCGTTGGAGGGGCCAGGTTACGGGAGACCCAGTACTTC
TRBV6-1,TRBD2,TRBJ2-5,-,CATSGTPRGYMRPSDF,TGTGCCACCAGTGGAACGCCGCGGGGGTACATGAGACCCAGCGACTTC
TRBV2,-,TRBJ1-2,many,CASSERRVDGYTF,TGTGCCAGCAGTGAAAGGAGGGTGGATGGCTACACCTTC
TRBV10-3,-,TRBJ1-3,few,CASSERGSGNTIYF,TGTGCCAGCAGTGAAAGAGGGTCTGGAAACACCATATATTTT
TRBV29-1,-,TRBJ2-6,few,CSVVGLTSGANVLTF,TGCAGCGTTGTCGGCCTTACCTCTGGGGCCAACGTCCTGACTTTC
TRBV7-8,-,TRBJ1-1,few,CASSLFGRGAIAQFEAFF,TGTGCCAGCAGCTTATTCGGGCGGGGGGCTATAGCCCAATTCGAAGCTTTCTTT
TRBV29-1,-,TRBJ1-1,-,CSVKGGDEAFF,TGCAGCGTTAAAGGGGGAGATGAAGCTTTCTTT
TRBV29-1,-,TRBJ2-7,-,CSVPGEDRSYEQYF,TGCAGCGTTCCTGGGGAGGACAGATCCTACGAGCAGTACTTC
TRBV29-1,TRBD1,TRBJ1-1,-,CSATGLNTEAFF,TGCAGCGCGACAGGGTTGAACACTGAAGCTTTCTTT
TRBV29-1,-,TRBJ1-5,many,CSVAPGRGLGNQPQHF,TGCAGCGTTGCCCCAGGGAGGGGTTTGGGCAATCAGCCCCAGCATTTT